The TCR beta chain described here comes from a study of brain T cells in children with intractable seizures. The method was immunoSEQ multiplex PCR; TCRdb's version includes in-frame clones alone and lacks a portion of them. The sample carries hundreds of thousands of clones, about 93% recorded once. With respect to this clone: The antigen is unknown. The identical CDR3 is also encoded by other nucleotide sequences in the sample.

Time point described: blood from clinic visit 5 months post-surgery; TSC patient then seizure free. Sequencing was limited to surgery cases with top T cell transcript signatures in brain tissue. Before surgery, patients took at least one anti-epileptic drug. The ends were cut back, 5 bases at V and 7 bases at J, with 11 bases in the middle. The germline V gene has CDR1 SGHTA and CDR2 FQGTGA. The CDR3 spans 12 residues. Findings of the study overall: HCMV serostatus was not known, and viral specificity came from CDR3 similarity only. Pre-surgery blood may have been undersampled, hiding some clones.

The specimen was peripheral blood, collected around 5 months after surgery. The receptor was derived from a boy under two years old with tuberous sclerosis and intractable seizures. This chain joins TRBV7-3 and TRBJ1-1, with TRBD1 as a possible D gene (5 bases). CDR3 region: CASSGGVGEAFF. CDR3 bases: TGTGCCAGCAGCGGGGGTGTGGGTGAAGCTTTCTTT.